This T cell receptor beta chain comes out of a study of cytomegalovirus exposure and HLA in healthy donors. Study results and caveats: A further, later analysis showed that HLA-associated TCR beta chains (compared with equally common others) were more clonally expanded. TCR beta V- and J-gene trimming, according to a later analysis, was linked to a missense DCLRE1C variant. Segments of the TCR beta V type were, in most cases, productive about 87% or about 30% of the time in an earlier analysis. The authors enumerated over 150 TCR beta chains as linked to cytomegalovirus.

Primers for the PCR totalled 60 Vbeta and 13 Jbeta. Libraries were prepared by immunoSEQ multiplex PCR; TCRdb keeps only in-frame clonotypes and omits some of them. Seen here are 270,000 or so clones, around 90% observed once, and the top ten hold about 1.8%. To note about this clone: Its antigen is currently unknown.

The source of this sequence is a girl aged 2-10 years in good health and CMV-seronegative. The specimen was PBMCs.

CDR3: CASAWSFVAGELFF. The CDR3 bases are TGTGCCAGCGCGTGGAGTTTTGTAGCCGGGGAGCTGTTTTTT. J is TRBJ2-2 and V is TRBV2; D not certain. Germline V gene data show CDR1 as SNHLY and CDR2 as FYNNEI. V was pared by 8 bases and J by 6 bases, with 16 bases between. This CDR3 has 14 residues. Looking up the rest from reference TRBV2 and TRBJ2-2 gives the full variable domain: EPEVTQTPSHQVTQMGQEVILRCVPISNHLYFYWYRQILGQKVEFLVSFYNNEISEKSEIFDDQFSVERPDGSNFTLKIRSTKLEDSAMYFCASAWSFVAGELFFGEGSRLTVL.